Listed below are T cell receptor beta chains from one sample, sequenced in a study of T-cell reconstitution after alpha-beta-depleted transplantation in children. TCRdb passed the PCR reads through MiXCR, listing each CDR3 protein once. The sample has hundreds of thousands of distinct CDR3 sequences; about 25% are singletons. Sequencing was performed on PBMCs, taken before TCRalphabeta/CD19-depleted stem cell transplant. These receptors all come from a girl under 10 years old with Fanconi anemia, due to receive a stem cell transplant. CDR3s include the opening cysteine and the closing phenylalanine or tryptophan. D genes are given only for firm matches. Where a row states a size, it is once, few, many or the class of an expanded clone; other rows omit it.

>TRBJ2-1|NA|NA|TRBV2
CASSEGWDWAW
TGTGCCAGCAGTGAAGGTTGGGACTGGGCTTGG
>TRBJ2-1|NA|TRBD2|TRBV25-1
CASSDLGLAGGSSYNEQFF
TGTGCCAGCAGTGACCTCGGACTAGCGGGAGGGTCCTCCTACAATGAGCAGTTCTTC
>TRBJ1-6|few|NA|TRBV7-3
CASSLWANSPLHF
TGTGCCAGCAGCTTATGGGCTAATTCACCCCTCCACTTT
>TRBJ2-1|many|NA|TRBV20-1
CSAEAGSYNEQFF
TGCAGTGCCGAAGCGGGCTCCTACAATGAGCAGTTCTTC
>TRBJ2-1|NA|TRBD2|TRBV3-1
CASSQGGTREFSYSYNEQFF
TGTGCCAGCAGCCAAGGGGGGACTAGGGAATTTTCCTACTCCTACAATGAGCAGTTCTTC
>TRBJ2-7|many|NA|TRBV28
CASSRGDVAYEQYF
TGTGCCAGCAGTAGAGGAGATGTCGCCTACGAGCAGTACTTC
>TRBJ2-1|few|TRBD2|TRBV11-1
CASSSRSSGRAGGEQFF
TGTGCCAGCAGCTCCCGGTCAAGCGGGAGGGCCGGCGGTGAGCAGTTCTTC
>TRBJ1-2|NA|TRBD1|TRBV20-1
CSGDRGGYGYTF
TGCAGTGGGGACAGGGGAGGCTATGGCTACACCTTC
>TRBJ2-3|NA|TRBD1|TRBV25-1
CASSGRQGKSSTDTQYF
TGTGCCAGCAGTGGTAGACAGGGGAAATCTAGCACAGATACGCAGTATTTT
>TRBJ2-7|NA|TRBD2|TRBV11-2
CASSLELAGGSWGSSYEQYF
TGTGCCAGCAGCTTAGAACTAGCGGGGGGCTCATGGGGGAGCTCCTACGAGCAGTACTTC
>TRBJ1-5|many|NA|TRBV24-1
CATSDSDVPQHF
TGTGCCACCAGTGACTCCGACGTGCCCCAGCATTTT
>TRBJ2-1|many|NA|TRBV6-5
CASSSSLESYNEQFF
TGTGCCAGCAGTTCCTCCCTCGAGTCGTACAATGAGCAGTTCTTC
>TRBJ2-7|NA|TRBD1|TRBV29-1
CSVEVGQGGYEQYF
TGCAGCGTTGAAGTGGGACAGGGTGGTTACGAGCAGTACTTC
>TRBJ2-1|many|NA|TRBV27
CASSLRDHNNEQFF
TGTGCCAGCAGTCTCCGGGATCATAACAATGAGCAGTTCTTC
>TRBJ2-3|NA|TRBD2|TRBV5-6
CASSLGLANFGDTQYF
TGTGCCAGCAGCCTGGGACTAGCGAACTTCGGAGATACGCAGTATTTT
>TRBJ2-1|many|NA|TRBV29-1
CSVEEVAYNEQFF
TGCAGCGTTGAGGAAGTTGCCTACAATGAGCAGTTCTTC
>TRBJ2-1|many|NA|TRBV6-4
CASSPGLVNEQFF
TGTGCCAGCAGTCCGGGACTTGTTAATGAGCAGTTCTTC
>TRBJ2-7|NA|NA|TRBV2
CASNAGTYEQYF
TGTGCCAGCAACGCAGGGACCTACGAGCAGTACTTC
>TRBJ1-1|NA|NA|TRBV6-5
CASSYPNRAWDTEAFF
TGTGCCAGCAGTTACCCAAACAGGGCCTGGGACACTGAAGCTTTCTTT
>TRBJ1-1|many|NA|TRBV5-6
CASSLEQVTEAFF
TGTGCCAGCAGCTTAGAACAGGTCACTGAAGCTTTCTTT
>TRBJ2-1|many|TRBD2|TRBV5-1
CASSLETSGILYNEQFF
TGCGCCAGCAGCTTGGAAACTAGCGGGATATTATACAATGAGCAGTTCTTC
>TRBJ2-1|many|NA|TRBV18
CASSLHREDEQFF
TGTGCCAGCTCACTGCACAGGGAGGATGAGCAGTTCTTC
>TRBJ2-1|NA|NA|TRBV2
CASKGQYSYNEQFF
TGTGCCAGCAAGGGTCAGTACTCCTACAATGAGCAGTTCTTC
>TRBJ2-4|once|NA|TRBV15
CATSAPLAKNIQYF
TGTGCCACCAGCGCCCCTTTAGCCAAAAACATTCAGTACTTC
>TRBJ2-5|many|NA|TRBV12-3/TRBV12-4
CASSLSSGQETQYF
TGTGCCAGCAGTTTATCCAGCGGCCAAGAGACCCAGTACTTC
>TRBJ1-6|many|NA|TRBV6-5
CASSWGATGSNSPLHF
TGTGCCAGCAGTTGGGGGGCCACAGGGTCGAATTCACCCCTCCACTTT
>TRBJ2-3|few|TRBD1|TRBV28
CASRRQGALTDTQYF
TGTGCCAGCAGGCGACAGGGGGCGCTCACAGATACGCAGTATTTT
>TRBJ1-3|NA|NA|TRBV12-3/TRBV12-4
CASSLPLGAGAGNTIYF
TGTGCCAGCAGTTTACCCCTGGGGGCCGGGGCTGGAAACACCATATATTTT
>TRBJ2-1|few|NA|TRBV29-1
CSANRVLLYNEQFF
TGCAGCGCGAACAGGGTGCTTCTCTACAATGAGCAGTTCTTC
>TRBJ2-1|NA|NA|TRBV29-1
CSVVDTYNEQFF
TGCAGCGTTGTGGACACCTACAATGAGCAGTTCTTC
>TRBJ2-4|few|NA|TRBV20-1
CSASPPGSHKNIQYF
TGCAGTGCTAGCCCCCCCGGGTCCCACAAAAACATTCAGTACTTC
>TRBJ2-3|NA|TRBD1|TRBV9
CASSPEQGLGDTQYF
TGTGCCAGCAGCCCGGAACAGGGGCTCGGAGATACGCAGTATTTT
>TRBJ2-5|many|NA|TRBV29-1
CSVEDVAGWGQETQYF
TGCAGCGTTGAAGATGTAGCAGGGTGGGGACAAGAGACCCAGTACTTC
>TRBJ2-7|NA|TRBD2|TRBV12-3/TRBV12-4
CASSTHGGRTSGTEQYF
TGTGCCAGCAGCACCCACGGGGGGAGGACTAGCGGGACCGAGCAGTACTTC
>TRBJ2-1|many|TRBD2|TRBV12-3/TRBV12-4
CASSSPTSYSYNEQFF
TGTGCCAGCAGTTCACCGACTAGCTACTCCTACAATGAGCAGTTCTTC
>TRBJ2-5|many|TRBD1|TRBV27
CASTGTGEIETQYF
TGTGCCAGCACCGGGACAGGGGAGATTGAGACCCAGTACTTC
>TRBJ1-3|NA|NA|TRBV20-1
CSASYRAHSGNTIYF
TGCAGTGCTAGCTACAGGGCCCACTCTGGAAACACCATATATTTT
>TRBJ2-3|NA|NA|TRBV2
CASLRGYTDTQYF
TGTGCCAGCCTAAGGGGTTACACAGATACGCAGTATTTT
>TRBJ2-7|NA|NA|TRBV29-1
CSVEDFAREQYF
TGCAGCGTTGAAGATTTCGCTAGAGAGCAGTACTTC
>TRBJ2-7|NA|NA|TRBV27
CASSPGEGLREQYF
TGTGCCAGCAGTCCGGGGGAAGGCTTAAGGGAGCAGTACTTC
>TRBJ2-7|many|NA|TRBV5-1
CASRIRAPYEQYF
TGCGCCAGCAGGATCCGGGCCCCCTACGAGCAGTACTTC
>TRBJ1-1|NA|NA|TRBV6-5
CASSYIQTNTEAFF
TGTGCCAGCAGTTATATTCAGACGAACACTGAAGCTTTCTTT
>TRBJ2-1|many|NA|TRBV7-3
CASSLNRDNEQFF
TGTGCCAGCAGCTTAAACAGGGACAATGAGCAGTTCTTC
>TRBJ1-2|few|NA|TRBV7-3
CASYNGNPAVYGYTF
TGTGCCAGCTATAACGGGAATCCGGCGGTCTATGGCTACACCTTC
>TRBJ2-7|many|TRBD1|TRBV28
CASSRQGSSYEQYF
TGTGCCAGCAGCCGACAGGGGTCCTCCTACGAGCAGTACTTC
>TRBJ2-3|NA|NA|TRBV5-1
CASSFGAGDTQYF
TGCGCCAGCAGCTTCGGGGCGGGGGATACGCAGTATTTT
>TRBJ1-4|many|NA|TRBV10-3
CAISSRDGGRTNEKLFF
TGTGCCATCAGTAGCAGGGATGGAGGAAGAACTAATGAAAAACTGTTTTTT
>TRBJ2-7|NA|TRBD1|TRBV12-3/TRBV12-4
CASSDPGQGAYEQYF
TGTGCCAGCAGTGACCCGGGACAGGGGGCCTACGAGCAGTACTTC
>TRBJ2-1|many|TRBD1|TRBV5-1
CASGTGSYNEQFF
TGCGCCAGCGGGACAGGGTCCTACAATGAGCAGTTCTTC
>TRBJ2-5|few|TRBD1|TRBV5-1
CASTQGAAETQYF
TGCGCCAGCACACAGGGGGCTGCAGAGACCCAGTACTTC
>TRBJ2-1|NA|TRBD2|TRBV6-1
CASKLAGGSINEQFF
TGTGCCAGCAAACTAGCGGGGGGGTCTATAAATGAGCAGTTCTTC
>TRBJ2-1|NA|TRBD2|TRBV3-1
CASSHMTSDYNEQFF
TGTGCCAGCAGCCATATGACTAGCGATTACAATGAGCAGTTCTTC
>TRBJ2-1|many|TRBD2|TRBV4-2
CASTSGAYNEQFF
TGTGCCAGCACTAGCGGGGCCTACAATGAGCAGTTCTTC
>TRBJ2-1|NA|TRBD2|TRBV30
CAWSGLAGSSLDNEQFF
TGTGCCTGGAGTGGACTAGCGGGATCCTCCCTAGACAATGAGCAGTTCTTC
>TRBJ1-1|NA|TRBD1|TRBV2
CASSDGTVYHTEAFF
TGTGCCAGCAGTGATGGGACAGTATACCACACTGAAGCTTTCTTT
>TRBJ2-7|many|NA|TRBV4-2
CASSHTRTYEQYF
TGTGCCAGCAGCCACACCCGCACCTACGAGCAGTACTTC
>TRBJ2-7|many|TRBD2|TRBV6-5
CASSAETGTRSHEQYF
TGTGCCAGCAGCGCAGAAACCGGGACTAGGTCCCACGAGCAGTACTTC
>TRBJ2-1|many|TRBD2|TRBV10-3
CAIRWTSGGDEQFF
TGTGCCATCAGATGGACTAGCGGGGGCGATGAGCAGTTCTTC
>TRBJ2-7|few|NA|TRBV5-1
CASSLVPGTYEQYF
TGCGCCAGCAGCTTGGTTCCAGGGACCTACGAGCAGTACTTC